This T cell receptor beta chain originates from a study of persistence of HIV-infected CD4 T cells. Study-wide background: Donors had been on suppressive ART for a median of roughly eight years. Multiple blood draws of up to 180 mL, except a couple of donors with single leukapheresis.

An overlapping HIV-1 Gag peptide pool stimulated these cells at 0.95 to 1 ug/peptide/mL. CD40L/CD69 double-negative CD45RO-high memory CD4+ T cells were collected. The trim removed 4 bases at V and 4 bases at J, leaving 9 bases unmatched. This CDR3 region has 16 residues. Regarding this clone: Antigen specificity is unknown.

The immunoSEQ assay was version 4, run in survey mode. The protocol was immunoSEQ multiplex PCR, while the TCRdb copy is restricted to in-frame clones and leaves out a portion. The sample includes about 40,000 clones, more than 70% of them seen just once. Study findings and constraints: Antigen-responding cells were enriched for degenerate expanded CDR3beta sequences.

Sequences were derived from cultured CD4+ T cells from PBMCs, sampled from a patient who received antiretroviral therapy. This sequence joins TRBV6-7 and TRBJ1-4; 7 bases match TRBD1. TRBV6-7 is annotated as an ORF whose role is uncertain. This receptor was taken from an adult with HIV. The donor label of this sample is uncertain. The CDR3 here is CASSLPKTGFNEKLFF. The CDR3 bases are TGTGCCAGCAGTTTACCCAAGACAGGGTTTAATGAAAAACTGTTTTTT.